This TCR beta chain is from a study of beta chain features in type 1 diabetes (dated by TCRdb to 2016 to 2019). Background on the whole study: Mean age, gender distribution, total cell number and subset yield did not differ between patients and healthy donors. A total of about 110 million sorted cells were examined across all samples, and the number of cells per subset was strongly correlated with RNA yield. The study compared the TCRB repertoires of sorted circulating CD4+ T cell subsets in recently diagnosed type 1 diabetes patients with those in matched healthy donors. Naive and central memory subsets were obtained from all 28 donors, but regulatory and stem cell-like memory subsets were isolated from only 8 patients and roughly eight healthy donors. Study-level results and caveats: Because cDNA rather than genomic DNA was sequenced, highly expressing activated cells could have been over-represented, although no difference in activation and CD3 levels was found between groups. PCR might favor shorter templates, but patient and control samples were amplified and corrected together, so any skew would affect both groups equally. Naive, central memory and regulatory TCRB repertoires appeared more similar among patients than among healthy donors. Because the HLA sub-analyses included only small numbers of individuals, any influence of HLA type on TCRB rearrangement was left unresolved. At VDJ recombination sites, type 1 diabetes patients had fewer insertions and more deleted nucleotides, which implies abnormalities in thymic rearrangement. In all four CD4+ subsets, TCRB CDR3 length was moderately but significantly shorter in type 1 diabetes patients.

From each donor, a single peripheral blood sample of 100 to 150 mL on average was drawn into heparinised tubes. Using a panel that included CD45RO, CCR7, CD25, CD127, CD95 and CD27, naive, central memory, regulatory and stem cell-like memory CD4+ T cells were sorted on a BD FACSAria II. Every sorted population had a purity above 98%. PBMCs were isolated right away by Lymphoprep density gradient centrifugation and were stained directly, without culture. To minimize batch effects, samples were stained and sorted in pairs, one healthy donor with one patient per experiment. Its CDR3 holds 14 amino acids, cysteine through phenylalanine. The CDR3 DNA has 42 bases and is translated from base 1. The germline V gene yields MDHEN for CDR1 and SYDVKM for CDR2. Cut back by 8 bases and 4 bases, the V and J ends lie 17 bases apart. The entire amount of isolated RNA was reverse transcribed using the High Capacity cDNA Reverse Transcription Kit, so the sequenced TCRB transcripts were expressed ones. Naive, central memory and regulatory T cell samples underwent deep immunoSEQ sequencing, averaging about 3.57 million total reads per sample. Sorted cells were lysed in RLT buffer, and RNA was extracted using DNase-treated RNeasy Micro or Mini kits according to cell number. Each cell subset was processed separately to prevent cross-contamination, with patient and healthy donor samples processed together. The immunoSEQ multiplex PCR was used to amplify TCRB sequences from cDNA, yielding 87-bp fragments that span the CDR3 region. Sequencing of the amplicons was performed on the Illumina HiSeq platform. As for the authors' bioinformatics: PCR bias was computationally corrected using synthetic template baselines, reads within Hamming distance 2 were collapsed, and singletons that could not be merged were discarded. By aligning reads against IMGT, V, D and J genes, CDR3 length, and insertions or deletions at six rearrangement sites were assigned. Within each subset, clonotype counts were normalized to sorted cell number, and only after that were true diversity and Gini coefficients computed with the tcR R package. Repertoire sharing was quantified using the overlap coefficient calculated on TCRB nucleotide sequences. Imported from immuneACCESS, the table was reduced by TCRdb to in-frame sequences with V and J called. These copies leave out some clones; in studies compared against another copy, an unresolved V gene accounts for under half, and the cause of the remainder is not known. Clonal size and the V and J genes are those of that table, whereas D and trimming came from the DNA. Here the sample has about 290,000 clones; 8% occur a single time. The top ten hold approximately 1% of the sample.

Comments on this clone: What antigen it recognizes has not been identified. Base quality data are lacking; no much larger clone is found one base away.

The TCR originated in a young woman in good health. Sequencing used central memory CD4+ T cells from blood. The rearranged segments are TRBV28 and TRBJ1-2, with the D gene not confidently named. This receptor has the CDR3 CASRKMSQAYGYTF. The sequenced DNA: TGTGCCAGCCGAAAAATGAGTCAGGCCTATGGCTACACCTTC.